Sequencing of this T cell receptor (beta chain) was carried out in a study of cytomegalovirus exposure and HLA in healthy donors. Comment on this clone: Antigen: not known.

Libraries were prepared by immunoSEQ multiplex PCR; TCRdb keeps only in-frame clonotypes and omits some of them. Here the sample spans about 240,000 clones, roughly 86% being singletons. Study-wide results and caveats: Subsequent analysis showed first-cohort TCR clusters tending to co-occur in some 120 validation repertoires. While the bulk of TCR sequences proved rare, some public TCRs turned up in many donors.

The V segment lost 6 bases and the J segment 8 bases; nucleotides outside the gene matches: 10. CDR3 length equals 15 residues. Looked up from germline, CDR1 is MDHEN and CDR2 is SYDVKM. V is TRBV28 and J is TRBJ1-2; 12 bases fit TRBD1. Sample: PBMCs. This TCR came from a young woman in good health and CMV-seropositive. This chain's CDR3 is CASSLGGDRGRGYTF. The CDR3 DNA is TGTGCCAGCAGCCTAGGTGGGGACAGGGGGCGAGGCTACACCTTC.